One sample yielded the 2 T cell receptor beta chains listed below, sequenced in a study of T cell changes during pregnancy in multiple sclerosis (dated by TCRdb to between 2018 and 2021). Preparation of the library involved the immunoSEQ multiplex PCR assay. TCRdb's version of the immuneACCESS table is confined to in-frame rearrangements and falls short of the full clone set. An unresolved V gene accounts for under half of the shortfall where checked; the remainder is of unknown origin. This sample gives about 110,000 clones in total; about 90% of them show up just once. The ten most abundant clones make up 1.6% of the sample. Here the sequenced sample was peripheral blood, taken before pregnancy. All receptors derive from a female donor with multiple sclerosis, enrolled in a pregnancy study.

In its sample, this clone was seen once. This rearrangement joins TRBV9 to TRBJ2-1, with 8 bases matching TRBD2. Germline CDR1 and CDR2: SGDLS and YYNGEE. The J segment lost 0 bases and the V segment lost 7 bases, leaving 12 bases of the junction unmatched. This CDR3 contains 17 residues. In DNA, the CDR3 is TGTGCCAGCTCTCAATGGGGCGGGGGGAGCTCCTACAATGAGCAGTTCTTC. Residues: CASSQWGGGSSYNEQFF. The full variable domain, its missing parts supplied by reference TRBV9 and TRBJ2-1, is DSGVTQTPKHLITATGQRVTLRCSPRSGDLSVYWYQQSLDQGLQFLIQYYNGEERAKGNILERFSAQQFPDLHSELNLSSLELGDSALYFCASSQWGGGSSYNEQFFGPGTRLTVL.

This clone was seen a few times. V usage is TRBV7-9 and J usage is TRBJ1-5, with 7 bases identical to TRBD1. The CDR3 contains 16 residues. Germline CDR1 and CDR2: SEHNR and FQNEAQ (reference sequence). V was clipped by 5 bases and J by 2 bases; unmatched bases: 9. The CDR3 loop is CASSASQGLGNQPQHF. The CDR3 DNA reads TGTGCCAGCAGCGCATCACAGGGGTTGGGCAATCAGCCCCAGCATTTT.